The 12 T cell receptor beta chains reported below all come from one sample, sequenced in a study of radiotherapy plus CTLA-4 blockade in lung cancer. Generated by immunoSEQ multiplex PCR, the TCRdb table keeps only in-frame clones and is missing some. The repertoire holds 120,000 or so clones, over 80% seen once, with 5.5% to 7% in the top ten. Sequencing used peripheral blood, obtained from a patient treated with radiotherapy plus ipilimumab. The receptor source for this set is a human donor with non-small cell lung cancer that progressed on radiotherapy plus ipilimumab.

The V call is TRBV4-1, the J call TRBJ2-7; tentatively, D is TRBD2 (6 bases). Germline V gene data show CDR1 as MGHRA and CDR2 as YSYEKL. Between the trimmed V and J ends, which lost 4 bases and 4 bases, there was a span of 11 bases. The CDR3 consists of 13 residues. CDR3 DNA: TGCGCCAGCAGCCCCTATAGCGGTTACGAGCAGTACTTC. It codes for CASSPYSGYEQYF.

This clone was seen once. The chain links TRBV4-2 to TRBJ2-7; 10 bases agree with TRBD1. CDR1 LGHNA and CDR2 YNFKEQ come from the germline V gene. V dropped 1 base and J dropped 5; count of bases not matched to a gene: 8. The CDR3 is made up of 16 amino acids. CDR3 region: CASSQGGQGKLNEQYF. In DNA, the CDR3 is TGTGCCAGCAGCCAAGGGGGACAGGGGAAGCTTAACGAGCAGTACTTC.

V gene TRBV5-5 combines with J gene TRBJ2-7; D uncertain. V was clipped by 4 bases and J by 6 bases, with 14 bases between them. Germline-derived CDR1 and CDR2 are SGHKS and YYEKEE (reference sequence). The CDR3 has 13 amino acids. CDR3 in DNA: TGTGCCAGCAGCGTTGACCCCTTCGGCGAGCAGTACTTC. The encoded protein is CASSVDPFGEQYF.

A note on this clone: Within the sample, other DNA sequences also encode this same CDR3. The CDR3 DNA reads TGCAGCGTTTCCGGCCGGGAGGGCACTGAAGCTTTCTTT. Encoded protein: CSVSGREGTEAFF. The rearrangement links TRBV29-1 to TRBJ1-1; D uncertain. CDR1 is SQVTM and CDR2 is ANQGSEA in the germline V gene. CDR3 size: 13 residues. V lost 5 bases, J lost 4 bases, and 14 bases lay in between.

The DNA of the CDR3 is TGTGCCAGCTCACACCCGACAGGGGCGGCCTACGAGCAGTACTTC. Translating it yields CASSHPTGAAYEQYF. This chain uses TRBV18 with TRBJ2-7; 8 bases align to TRBD1. This CDR3 has 15 residues. Trimming took 4 bases from V and 2 from J; bases not matched to a gene: 7. Germline CDR1 and CDR2: KGHSH and LQKENI.

This chain uses TRBV19 with TRBJ2-5; D might be TRBD2 (6 bases). Trimming removed 7 bases from V and 1 base from J, with 10 bases in between. Germline lookup yields CDR1 LNHDA and CDR2 SQIVND (reference sequence). The CDR3 sequence is 13 residues long. The CDR3 here is CASKGGSQETQYF. DNA of the CDR3: TGTGCCAGTAAAGGAGGGAGCCAAGAGACCCAGTACTTC.

The sample holds a few counts of this clone. CDR3 sequence: CASSKDRTGQPQHF. CDR3 coding DNA: TGTGCCAGCTCAAAGGACAGGACGGGGCAGCCCCAGCATTTT. This chain uses TRBV18 with TRBJ1-5; 7 nucleotides align to TRBD1. The J segment lost 7 bases and the V segment lost 5 bases, leaving 8 bases of the junction unmatched. This CDR3 region has 14 residues. The germline V gene has CDR1 KGHSH and CDR2 LQKENI. Complete variable domain (other parts from reference TRBV18 and TRBJ1-5): NAGVMQNPRHLVRRRGQEARLRCSPMKGHSHVYWYRQLPEEGLKFMVYLQKENIIDESGMPKERFSAEFPKEGPSILRIQQVVRGDSAAYFCASSKDRTGQPQHFGDGTRLSIL.

This sequence joins TRBV6-5 and TRBJ2-7, with 7 bases lining up with TRBD2. CDR3 length: 15 amino acids. The J segment lost 1 base and the V segment lost 7 bases, leaving 10 bases of the junction unmatched. Per the germline V gene, CDR1 is MNHEY and CDR2 is SVGAGI. The CDR3: CASNPTGGSSYEQYF. The CDR3 DNA reads as TGTGCCAGCAATCCAACTGGCGGGAGTTCCTACGAGCAGTACTTC.

This chain links TRBV27 with TRBJ1-4; 7 positions match TRBD1. Germline assignment: CDR1 MNHEY and CDR2 SMNVEV (reference sequence). J lost 10 bases, V lost 2 bases, and 7 bases had no gene match. The CDR3 has 14 residues. Here the CDR3 reads CASSLGTVGTKLFF. DNA of the CDR3: TGTGCCAGCAGTTTAGGGACAGTAGGTACAAAACTGTTTTTT.

V and J are TRBV9 and TRBJ1-2; unclear D gene. Between the trimmed V and J ends, which lost 4 bases and 0 bases, there was a span of 7 bases. Per germline, CDR1 SGDLS and CDR2 YYNGEE. CDR3 length equals 13 residues. The CDR3 DNA sequence: TGTGCCAGCAGCCGCGATGCTAACTATGGCTACACCTTC. Protein sequence: CASSRDANYGYTF.

The chain couples TRBV4-1 to TRBJ2-1, with a possible D match to TRBD1 (6 bases). Germline V CDR1 and CDR2: MGHRA, YSYEKL. Trimming cost V 1 base and J 4 bases, with 14 bases left between them. The CDR3 length is 16 residues. CDR3 DNA: TGCGCCAGCAGCCAAGGAACAGGGTCGTTGTACAATGAGCAGTTCTTC. Amino acid sequence: CASSQGTGSLYNEQFF.

J is TRBJ2-5 and V is TRBV11-3; D not resolved. The V and J ends lost 5 bases and 3 bases respectively, with 22 bases between them. There are 17 residues in the CDR3. Germline V gives CDR1 SGHNT, CDR2 YENEEA. The CDR3 DNA reads TGTGCCAGCAGCACCCCCGCCGGGCCCAGAGGAAAAGAGACCCAGTACTTC. Protein product: CASSTPAGPRGKETQYF.